The clone carrying this T cell receptor (beta chain) was observed at least ten times. Trimming shortened V by 5 bases and J by 6 bases, and 14 bases separated the two germline ends. There are 14 residues in the CDR3. CDR1 is SGHTA and CDR2 is FQGNSA in the germline V gene. Study processing details: Amplification with reference gene primers provided the estimates of nucleated cell counts. The repertoire was sequenced with immunoSEQ multiplex PCR; TCRdb's copy has only in-frame clones and lacks some. For V, J and clone size, that table is used; D and trimming come from the DNA. The sample yields approximately 300,000 clones, about four fifths seen once. These data belong to a study of blood T cell repertoires in COVID-19. About the research overall: From the United States, Italy and Spain came samples of acute and convalescent COVID-19. Sources were T cells, B-cell-depleted T cells, or PBMCs; the material itself was cDNA or gDNA.

This chain links TRBV7-2 with TRBJ1-3, with D hard to call. The receptor was isolated from a woman aged 50 to 60 with acute or convalescent COVID-19. The sequenced sample consisted of peripheral blood. The DNA for the CDR3 is TGTGCCAGCAGCCCCTGGAGAGACGCAAACACCATATATTTT. This translates into CASSPWRDANTIYF. The full variable domain, completed using reference TRBV7-2 and TRBJ1-3, is GAGVSQSPSNKVTEKGKDVELRCDPISGHTALYWYRQSLGQGLEFLIYFQGNSAPDKSGLPSDRFSAERTGGSVSTLTIQRTQQEDSAVYLCASSPWRDANTIYFGEGSWLTVV.